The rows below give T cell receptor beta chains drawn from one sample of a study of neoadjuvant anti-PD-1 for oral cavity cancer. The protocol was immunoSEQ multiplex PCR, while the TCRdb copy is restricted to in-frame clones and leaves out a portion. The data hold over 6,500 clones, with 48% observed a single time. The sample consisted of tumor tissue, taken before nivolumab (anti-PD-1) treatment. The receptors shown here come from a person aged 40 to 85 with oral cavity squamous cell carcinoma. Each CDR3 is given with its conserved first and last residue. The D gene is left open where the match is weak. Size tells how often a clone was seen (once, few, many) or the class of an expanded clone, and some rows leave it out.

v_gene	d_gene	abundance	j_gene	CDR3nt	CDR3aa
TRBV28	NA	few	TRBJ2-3	TGTGCCAGCAGTTTAACTGGGGCCACAGATACGCAGTATTTT	CASSLTGATDTQYF
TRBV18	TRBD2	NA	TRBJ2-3	TGTGCCAGCTCACCGATAGCGGGAGTCGGCACAGATACGCAGTATTTT	CASSPIAGVGTDTQYF
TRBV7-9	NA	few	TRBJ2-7	TGTGCCAGCAGCCGACAGGACCACTCCTACGAGCAGTACTTC	CASSRQDHSYEQYF
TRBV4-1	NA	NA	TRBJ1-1	TGCGCCAGCAGCCAGGATACGGGACATACGAACACTGAAGCTTTCTTT	CASSQDTGHTNTEAFF
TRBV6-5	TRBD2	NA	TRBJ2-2	TGTGCCAGCAGTTTATTAGCGGGAGATCACACCGGGGAGCTGTTTTTT	CASSLLAGDHTGELFF
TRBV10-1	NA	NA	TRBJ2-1	TGCGCCAGCACCCTAGCCGTGTACAATGAGCAGTTCTTC	CASTLAVYNEQFF
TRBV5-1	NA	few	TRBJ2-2	TGCGCCAGCAGCGTGGACTTCACCGGGGAGCTGTTTTTT	CASSVDFTGELFF
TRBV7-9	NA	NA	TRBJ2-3	TGTGCCAGCAGGCTCGGGCCTTGGGGCACAGATACGCAGTATTTT	CASRLGPWGTDTQYF
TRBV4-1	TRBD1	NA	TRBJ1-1	TGCGCCAGCAGCCAAGCCGTCAGGGGGCTCACTGAAGCTTTCTTT	CASSQAVRGLTEAFF
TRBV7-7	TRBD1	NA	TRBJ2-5	TGTGCTAGCAGCTTGGGACAGCTAGAGACCCAGTACTTC	CASSLGQLETQYF
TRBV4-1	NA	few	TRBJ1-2	TGCGCCAGCAGCCAAGCAGAGATCTATGGCTACACCTTC	CASSQAEIYGYTF
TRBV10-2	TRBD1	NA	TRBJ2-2	TGCGCCAGCAGTGTATATGGGACAGGGAACACCGGGGAGCTGTTTTTT	CASSVYGTGNTGELFF
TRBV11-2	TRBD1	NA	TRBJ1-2	TGTGCCAGCAGCCCACAGGGGGCGGAAGGCTACACCTTC	CASSPQGAEGYTF
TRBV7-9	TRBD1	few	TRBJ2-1	TGTGCCAGCAGCTCAAGCAGGGGGACAGGGCCCGTCGATGAGCAGTTCTTC	CASSSSRGTGPVDEQFF
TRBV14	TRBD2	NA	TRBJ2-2	TGTGCCAGCAGCCAAGATAGGACTAGCGGGAGGAGGACCGGGGAGCTGTTTTTT	CASSQDRTSGRRTGELFF
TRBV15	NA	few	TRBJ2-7	TGTGCCACCAGCGGGAAGCTAGCGATTGAGCAGTACTTC	CATSGKLAIEQYF
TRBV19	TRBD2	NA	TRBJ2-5	TGTGCCAGTAGTACCGTACCTAGCGGGAGGGGGCAAGAGACCCAGTACTTC	CASSTVPSGRGQETQYF
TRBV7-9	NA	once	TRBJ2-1	TGTGCCAGCAGCTTAGGAGCATTATACAATGAGCAGTTCTTC	CASSLGALYNEQFF
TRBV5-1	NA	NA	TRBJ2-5	TGCGCCAGCAGCCCGGAACAGGGAGGGACCCAGTACTTC	CASSPEQGGTQYF
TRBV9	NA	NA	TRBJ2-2	TGTGCCAGCAGCGTAGGCCCTTTCACGGGCACCGGGGAGCTGTTTTTT	CASSVGPFTGTGELFF
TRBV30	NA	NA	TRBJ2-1	TGTGCCTGGTTGGGAGTAGGCGGGAATGAGCAGTTCTTC	CAWLGVGGNEQFF
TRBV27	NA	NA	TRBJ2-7	TGTGCCAGCAGTTTATATTCCCCCCGGGACCCCGAGCAGTACTTC	CASSLYSPRDPEQYF
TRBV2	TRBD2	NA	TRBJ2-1	TGTGCCAGCAGACCGGGGGGATTCGGCAATGAGCAGTTCTTC	CASRPGGFGNEQFF
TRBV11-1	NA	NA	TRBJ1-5	TGTGCCAGCAGCTTGGCCCACGGGGGCAATCAGCCCCAGCATTTT	CASSLAHGGNQPQHF
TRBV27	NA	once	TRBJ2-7	TGTGCCAGCAGTTCCCGGGACGCGATCTACGAGCAGTACTTC	CASSSRDAIYEQYF
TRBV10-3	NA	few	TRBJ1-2	TGTGCCATCAGTGAGTATCGGAGCCTCCTTCGCGCGGGCTACTATGGCTACACCTTC	CAISEYRSLLRAGYYGYTF
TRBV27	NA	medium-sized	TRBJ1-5	TGTGCCAGCAGGGGGAGGGATCAGCCCCAGCATTTT	CASRGRDQPQHF
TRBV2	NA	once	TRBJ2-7	TGTGCCAGCAGAGGGACATTCGACTACGAGCAGTACTTC	CASRGTFDYEQYF
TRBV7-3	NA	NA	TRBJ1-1	TGTGCCAGCAGCTTATGGCAGAACACTGAAGCTTTCTTT	CASSLWQNTEAFF
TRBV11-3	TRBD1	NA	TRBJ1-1	TGTGCCAGCAGCTTAGGCGGGACAGGGCTGAACACTGAAGCTTTCTTT	CASSLGGTGLNTEAFF
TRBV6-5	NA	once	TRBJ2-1	TGTGCCAGCAGTTCCCGGGGTAGCGGAGCCAATGAGCAGTTCTTC	CASSSRGSGANEQFF
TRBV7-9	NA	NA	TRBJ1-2	TGTGCCAGCAGCTTATTTGGTGGACCCGAGATATTGGAGGATGGCTACACCTTC	CASSLFGGPEILEDGYTF
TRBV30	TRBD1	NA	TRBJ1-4	TGTGCCTGGGACAGGGGGCTAAGTGAAAAACTGTTTTTT	CAWDRGLSEKLFF
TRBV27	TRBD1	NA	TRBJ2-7	TGTGCCAGCAGTTTGAGGGCCAGGGGGCAAGAGCAGTACTTC	CASSLRARGQEQYF
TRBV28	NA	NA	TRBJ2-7	TGTGCCAGCAGTTCTGACAGGCCGAGCTCCTACGAGCAGTACTTC	CASSSDRPSSYEQYF
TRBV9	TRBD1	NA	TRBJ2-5	TGTGCCAGCAGCGTAGGGGGGACAGCGCAGACCCAGTACTTC	CASSVGGTAQTQYF
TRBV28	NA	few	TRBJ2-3	TGTGCCAGCAGTCTTCTAGGGACCCGCGGGGCAGATACGCAGTATTTT	CASSLLGTRGADTQYF
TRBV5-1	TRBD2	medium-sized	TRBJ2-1	TGCGCCAGCAGACTAGCGCCCTTAAATGAGCAGTTCTTC	CASRLAPLNEQFF
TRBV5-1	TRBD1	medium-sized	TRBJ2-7	TGCGCCAGCAGCTTGTCTAAGGGGACAGGTGAGCAGTACTTC	CASSLSKGTGEQYF
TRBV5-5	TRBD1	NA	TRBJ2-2	TGTGCCAGCAGCTTTGATGGGACAGATATCGGGGAGCTGTTTTTT	CASSFDGTDIGELFF
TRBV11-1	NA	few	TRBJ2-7	TGTGCCAGCAGCCTCCGGTCGTGGGCCTACGAGCAGTACTTC	CASSLRSWAYEQYF
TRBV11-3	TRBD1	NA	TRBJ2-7	TGTGCCAGCAGCCAGGGACAGGGCTGGGAGCAGTACTTC	CASSQGQGWEQYF
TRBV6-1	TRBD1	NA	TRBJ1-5	TGTGCCAGCAGTTTACAGGGGGCGCTGGGTCAGCCCCAGCATTTT	CASSLQGALGQPQHF